Listed below are T cell receptor beta chains from one sample, sequenced in a study of vaccination and CD4 T cells after COVID-19. TCRdb re-called the PCR reads through MiXCR, storing one row per CDR3 protein. The data show some 20,000 distinct CDR3 sequences, with about 40% seen just once and just under 3% held by the top ten. The antigens for these receptors are not known. Source: CD4+ T cells from blood, cultured in vitro, taken after SARS-CoV-2 vaccination. Receptors originate from a human donor who had recovered from COVID-19. The CDR3 runs from the conserved cysteine through the conserved F or W. Each record gives: V gene, clone size, D gene, J gene, CDR3 DNA, CDR3 protein. A D gene is named only where the DNA matches it firmly. The size entry is marked missing in some rows and otherwise reads once, few, many or a size class.

TRBV2	-	TRBD2	TRBJ2-2	TGTGCCAGCAGGGCTAGCGGTTACATGGGCGGGGAGCTGTTTTTT	CASRASGYMGGELFF
TRBV7-2	-	-	TRBJ2-5	TGTGCCAGCAGCTTAGTTCTAGCGGAGACCCAGTACTTC	CASSLVLAETQYF
TRBV6-5	-	-	TRBJ1-1	TGTGCCAGCAGTTACCGAAGGGGGAACACTGAAGCTTTCTTT	CASSYRRGNTEAFF
TRBV20-1	few	TRBD1	TRBJ2-5	TGCAGTGCTAGAGATAGCGTCAGGGGGCAAGAGACCCAGTACTTC	CSARDSVRGQETQYF
TRBV20-1	-	-	TRBJ2-7	TGCAGTGCTAGGCCGTTTCGGCCAGCACTTCACGAGCAGTACTTC	CSARPFRPALHEQYF
TRBV28	few	-	TRBJ2-3	TGTGCCAGCAGCCCGGGACCCCGCACAGATACGCAGTATTTT	CASSPGPRTDTQYF
TRBV19	few	TRBD1	TRBJ1-5	TGTGCCAGTTCGGGGGCGGGACAGGTACCCACCCCCCAGCATTTT	CASSGAGQVPTPQHF
TRBV20-1	few	TRBD1	TRBJ1-2	TGCAGTCCACACCAGGGGGCTGGTGGCTACACCTTC	CSPHQGAGGYTF
TRBV10-2	-	-	TRBJ2-3	TGCGCCAGCAGGAGCACAGATACGCAGTATTTT	CASRSTDTQYF
TRBV6-2/TRBV6-3	few	TRBD2	TRBJ2-7	TGTGCCAGCAGGGCCCAATGGCTAGCGGGACTACCTATATCCTACGAGCAGTACTTC	CASRAQWLAGLPISYEQYF
TRBV2	-	-	TRBJ2-7	TGTGCCAGCAGTGAAACCCGGATAGCTTTGGGCGGGCAGTACTTC	CASSETRIALGGQYF
TRBV20-1	-	-	TRBJ1-1	TGCAGTGCTAGAATTGCGGGCACGGCAGCTTTCTTT	CSARIAGTAAFF
TRBV11-2	few	-	TRBJ1-1	TGTGCCAGCAGCTTGCAGGGGCGAGAAGAGGCTTTCTTT	CASSLQGREEAFF
TRBV6-4	few	TRBD1	TRBJ2-2	TGTGCCAGCAGCCCCGTCCCTCAGGGGGCGAACACCGGGGAGCTGTTTTTT	CASSPVPQGANTGELFF
TRBV5-5	-	-	TRBJ1-2	TGTGCCAGCAGCTTTGATATCAGGGTTATAGGATTTGGCTACACCTTC	CASSFDIRVIGFGYTF
TRBV20-1	-	TRBD1	TRBJ2-4	TGCAGTGCTAGAGACACAGGGGAAGCGGCCAAAAACATTCAGTACTTC	CSARDTGEAAKNIQYF
TRBV19	-	-	TRBJ1-1	TGTGCCAGTTCGGGCCTACGGGGCACTGAAGCTTTCTTT	CASSGLRGTEAFF
TRBV28	few	TRBD1	TRBJ1-1	TGTGCCAGTTACAGGGGAATGAACACTGAAGCTTTCTTT	CASYRGMNTEAFF
TRBV6-1	few	-	TRBJ1-5	TGTGCCAGCACAATTAACCCCAGTAAAAATCAGCCCCAGCATTTT	CASTINPSKNQPQHF
TRBV28	-	-	TRBJ1-2	TGTGCCAGCAGGCCGGGACCGGTTGGCTACACCTTC	CASRPGPVGYTF
TRBV6-2/TRBV6-3	-	-	TRBJ2-7	TGTGCCGTAGCCAGGGGAGACGACGAGCAGTACTTC	CAVARGDDEQYF
TRBV7-2	few	TRBD2	TRBJ2-5	TGTGCCAGCAGCGAGACGGGGGGGAGGTTAGGAGAGACCCAGTACTTC	CASSETGGRLGETQYF
TRBV4-1	-	-	TRBJ1-6	TGCGCCAGCAGCCAAGGTCTTCAGAATTCACCCCTCCACTTT	CASSQGLQNSPLHF
TRBV20-1	few	-	TRBJ2-4	TGCAGTGCTACTCGGCGGTTACTAGCCAAAAACATTCAGTACTTC	CSATRRLLAKNIQYF
TRBV5-4	-	TRBD1	TRBJ2-7	TGTGCCAGCAGCGGTCGGACAGGGAAAACCCACGAGCAGTACTTC	CASSGRTGKTHEQYF
TRBV7-9	-	-	TRBJ1-3	TGTGCCAGCAGCTTAACTGGTAACACCATATATTTT	CASSLTGNTIYF
TRBV6-1	-	TRBD1	TRBJ2-1	TGTGCCAGCAGTGAAGAGGGACAGGGGTGGTACAATGAGCAGTTCTTC	CASSEEGQGWYNEQFF
TRBV4-2	-	-	TRBJ2-2	TGTGCCAGCAGCCAAGAAGGGGAGGTCAGGGCGATCGTGGGGGAGCTGTTTTTT	CASSQEGEVRAIVGELFF
TRBV11-2	once	TRBD1	TRBJ2-1	TGTGCCAGCAACCGGGGTATCCGGGACAGGGGGAGTGAGCAGTTCTTC	CASNRGIRDRGSEQFF
TRBV20-1	-	-	TRBJ2-7	TGCAGTGCTAGAGGGCAGCAGTCCTACGAGCAGTACTTC	CSARGQQSYEQYF
TRBV10-3	-	TRBD1	TRBJ1-2	TGTGCCATCAGTGAGGAGGCAGGGGGAGGTTCTAACTATGGCTACACCTTC	CAISEEAGGGSNYGYTF
TRBV4-1	-	TRBD1	TRBJ1-6	TGCGCCAGCAGCGGGACAGGGGGCTCCTATAATTCACCCCTCCACTTT	CASSGTGGSYNSPLHF
TRBV27	few	TRBD1	TRBJ2-7	TGTGCCAGCAGTTTATGGACAGGTCGGGAGCAGTACTTC	CASSLWTGREQYF
TRBV6-1	-	-	TRBJ2-7	TGTGCCAGCAGTCCGGGGCCTGTCGGGGAGCAGTACTTC	CASSPGPVGEQYF
TRBV7-8	few	-	TRBJ2-7	TGTGCCAGCAGCCGAACCAAGGCTGAGCAGTACTTC	CASSRTKAEQYF
TRBV7-6	-	-	TRBJ2-5	TGTGCCAGCAGCTCTCATAAGTACCAAGAGACCCAGTACTTC	CASSSHKYQETQYF
TRBV5-1	-	TRBD2	TRBJ2-5	TGCGCCAGCAGCCCGGGACTAGCGGGGAAAGAGACCCAGTACTTC	CASSPGLAGKETQYF
TRBV12-5	-	-	TRBJ2-1	TGTGCTAGTAGGTGGGGCAATGAGCAGTTCTTC	CASRWGNEQFF
TRBV5-4	-	TRBD1	TRBJ1-6	TGTGCCAGCAGCTTGGGACAGGGGACCCCTAATTCACCCCTCCACTTT	CASSLGQGTPNSPLHF
TRBV9	-	TRBD1	TRBJ1-2	TGTGCCAGCAGCGCAGGGGGAGGCTACACCTTC	CASSAGGGYTF
TRBV20-1	-	-	TRBJ1-6	TGCAGTGCTAGAGATCGTCAGGGAGCTAATTCACCCCTCCACTTT	CSARDRQGANSPLHF
TRBV7-2	-	-	TRBJ1-2	TGTGCCAGCAGCCGGACGGAAAACTATGGCTACACCTTC	CASSRTENYGYTF
TRBV18	-	-	TRBJ2-5	TGTGCCAGCTCACCACGGCGAGAGACCCAGTACTTC	CASSPRRETQYF
TRBV6-2/TRBV6-3	-	-	TRBJ1-2	TGTGCCAGCAGTTACTCGCCACAGGGAAGGTATGGCTACACCTTC	CASSYSPQGRYGYTF
TRBV11-2	-	TRBD2	TRBJ2-1	TGTGCCAGCAGCCTGACTAGCGGGAGGTCGAATGAGCAGTTCTTC	CASSLTSGRSNEQFF
TRBV20-1	once	TRBD1	TRBJ2-1	TGCAGTGCTAGAGGACAGGGGTCCCCTGTTGCTGAGCAGTTCTTC	CSARGQGSPVAEQFF
TRBV25-1	-	-	TRBJ2-7	TGTGCCAGCAGTGAATTCAGGGCATGGTCCTACGAGCAGTACTTC	CASSEFRAWSYEQYF
TRBV20-1	-	-	TRBJ2-7	TGCAGTGCTGTCGACCGATCGATACTCTCCTACGAGCAGTACTTC	CSAVDRSILSYEQYF
TRBV15	-	-	TRBJ2-5	TGTGCCACCAGCAGAGAAAGCGGAGTGGGGACCCAGTACTTC	CATSRESGVGTQYF
TRBV20-1	-	-	TRBJ1-5	TGCAGTGCTAGAGATATGAGGGGGACGAGCAATCAGCCCCAGCATTTT	CSARDMRGTSNQPQHF
TRBV7-8	-	-	TRBJ1-2	TGTGCCAGCAGCTTGGAGAGGTCCGGTTATGGCTACACCTTC	CASSLERSGYGYTF